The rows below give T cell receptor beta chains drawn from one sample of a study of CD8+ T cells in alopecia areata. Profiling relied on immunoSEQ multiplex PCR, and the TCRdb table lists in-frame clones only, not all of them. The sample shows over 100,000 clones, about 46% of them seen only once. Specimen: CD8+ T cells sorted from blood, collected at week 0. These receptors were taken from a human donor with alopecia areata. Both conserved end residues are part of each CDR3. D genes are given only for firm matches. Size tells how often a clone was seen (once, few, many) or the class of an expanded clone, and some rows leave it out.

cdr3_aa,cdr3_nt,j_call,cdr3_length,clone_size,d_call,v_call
CASSDGGENTEAFF,TGTGCCAGCAGTGACGGAGGCGAGAACACTGAAGCTTTCTTT,TRBJ1-1,14,few,.,TRBV25-1
CASSQRDGDQPQHF,TGCGCCAGCAGCCAAAGGGACGGGGATCAGCCCCAGCATTTT,TRBJ1-5,14,.,.,TRBV4-1
CASSFIRSNTGELFF,TGTGCCAGCAGCTTCATCAGGTCGAACACCGGGGAGCTGTTTTTT,TRBJ2-2,15,few,.,TRBV11-2
CAISDGAGGPSTDTQYF,TGTGCCATCAGTGATGGGGCGGGGGGCCCTAGCACAGATACGCAGTATTTT,TRBJ2-3,17,.,TRBD2,TRBV10-3
CASRGTLNTEAFF,TGTGCCAGCAGAGGGACGCTGAACACTGAAGCTTTCTTT,TRBJ1-1,13,.,.,TRBV25-1
CASSVGTGAYEQYF,TGTGCCAGCAGCGTCGGGACAGGCGCCTACGAGCAGTACTTC,TRBJ2-7,14,.,TRBD1,TRBV9
CASSLGPGSSYNSPLHF,TGTGCCAGCAGCCTGGGACCGGGGAGCTCCTATAATTCACCCCTCCACTTT,TRBJ1-6,17,.,.,TRBV7-9
CASSSPEDLEQYF,TGTGCCAGCAGCTCCCCCGAGGATCTCGAGCAGTACTTC,TRBJ2-7,13,few,.,TRBV13
CASSLGTARYGYTF,TGTGCCAGCAGCTTGGGTACCGCGAGGTATGGCTACACCTTC,TRBJ1-2,14,.,.,TRBV5-4
CASSLAGTTGELFF,TGTGCCAGCAGCTTAGCCGGCACTACCGGGGAGCTGTTTTTT,TRBJ2-2,14,.,.,TRBV13
CAISDPLAGELADTQYF,TGTGCCATCAGTGATCCCCTAGCGGGGGAATTGGCAGATACGCAGTATTTT,TRBJ2-3,17,few,TRBD2,TRBV10-3
CSVPRVGAGELFF,TGCAGCGTCCCCCGGGTGGGGGCCGGGGAGCTGTTTTTT,TRBJ2-2,13,.,.,TRBV29-1
CASSLPTGIGDTQYF,TGTGCCAGCAGCTTGCCTACGGGGATTGGAGATACGCAGTATTTT,TRBJ2-3,15,.,.,TRBV7-9
CASMGAGELFF,TGTGCCAGTATGGGCGCCGGGGAGCTGTTTTTT,TRBJ2-2,11,few,.,TRBV19
CASSPGPWGDTQYF,TGTGCCAGCAGTCCGGGACCCTGGGGCGATACGCAGTATTTT,TRBJ2-3,14,.,.,TRBV27
CAWRVDPLRNKAKGYTF,TGTGCCTGGAGGGTTGACCCCCTTCGGAACAAAGCGAAGGGCTACACCTTC,TRBJ1-2,17,.,.,TRBV30
CASSRDRSLPNYGYTF,TGTGCCAGCAGCCGGGACAGGTCGCTGCCGAACTATGGCTACACCTTC,TRBJ1-2,16,few,TRBD1,TRBV7-9
CAWSRGGTEAFF,TGTGCCTGGAGTCGTGGGGGGACTGAAGCTTTCTTT,TRBJ1-1,12,.,.,TRBV30
CASSQGWGEVSYNEQFF,TGTGCCAGCAGCCAAGGTTGGGGGGAGGTCTCCTACAATGAGCAGTTCTTC,TRBJ2-1,17,few,.,TRBV4-2
CSAGQGWTEAFF,TGCAGCGCTGGACAGGGTTGGACTGAAGCTTTCTTT,TRBJ1-1,12,few,TRBD1,TRBV29-1
CASRGTSGGFGTQYF,TGCGCCAGCCGCGGGACTAGCGGGGGCTTCGGTACCCAGTACTTC,TRBJ2-5,15,.,TRBD2,TRBV5-1
CASSHQSGFYEQYF,TGTGCCAGCAGTCACCAATCAGGGTTCTACGAGCAGTACTTC,TRBJ2-7,14,few,.,TRBV2
CSVESHEQFF,TGCAGCGTTGAATCCCATGAGCAGTTCTTC,TRBJ2-1,10,few,.,TRBV29-1
CASSSDGYEQYF,TGTGCCAGCAGCTCCGACGGATACGAGCAGTACTTC,TRBJ2-7,12,.,.,TRBV11-2
CASSLPPPMNTEAFF,TGTGCCAGCAGCTTGCCGCCTCCGATGAACACTGAAGCTTTCTTT,TRBJ1-1,15,once,.,TRBV5-6
CASSSPGTTNTGELFF,TGTGCCAGCAGCTCGCCCGGGACAACGAACACCGGGGAGCTGTTTTTT,TRBJ2-2,16,.,.,TRBV5-6
CASSLGPGAVSTLHF,TGTGCCAGCAGTTTAGGCCCGGGGGCCGTTTCCACCCTCCACTTT,TRBJ1-6,15,few,.,TRBV27
CASSYWTGRDTGELFF,TGTGCCAGCAGTTACTGGACAGGGAGGGACACCGGGGAGCTGTTTTTT,TRBJ2-2,16,.,.,TRBV6-5
CASAVGARNIQYF,TGTGCCAGCGCGGTAGGGGCGCGGAACATTCAGTACTTC,TRBJ2-4,13,many,.,TRBV27
CSVPGTESYEQYF,TGCAGCGTACCCGGGACTGAGTCCTACGAGCAGTACTTC,TRBJ2-7,13,.,.,TRBV29-1
CASSPGDEQYF,TGTGCCAGCAGCCCCGGGGACGAGCAGTACTTC,TRBJ2-7,11,few,.,TRBV7-9
CAWSVESNLYNEQFF,TGTGCCTGGAGTGTAGAGAGTAACCTTTACAATGAGCAGTTCTTC,TRBJ2-1,15,.,.,TRBV30
CASSLGGNEQFF,TGTGCCAGCAGCTTAGGAGGGAATGAGCAGTTCTTC,TRBJ2-1,12,.,.,TRBV5-6
CAWSLGELPNYGYTF,TGTGCCTGGAGTTTGGGAGAGTTGCCTAACTATGGCTACACCTTC,TRBJ1-2,15,.,.,TRBV30
CAWSVGTDFAPAF,TGTGCCTGGAGTGTAGGGACAGATTTCGCCCCGGCCTTT,TRBJ1-5,13,.,TRBD1,TRBV30
CATSSPEGVSGYTF,TGTGCCACCAGCAGCCCGGAGGGGGTATCTGGCTACACCTTC,TRBJ1-2,14,once,.,TRBV15
CASSFQTGYSGANVLTF,TGTGCCAGCAGTTTCCAGACAGGGTATTCTGGGGCCAACGTCCTGACTTTC,TRBJ2-6,17,.,TRBD1,TRBV27
CASSPSGIQETQYF,TGTGCCAGCAGTCCCTCAGGGATCCAAGAGACCCAGTACTTC,TRBJ2-5,14,.,.,TRBV6-5
CASSPRRGSDTQYF,TGTGCCAGCAGTCCTCGGCGGGGGTCAGATACGCAGTATTTT,TRBJ2-3,14,few,TRBD2,TRBV6-4
CASSQGSSGGQETQYF,TGCGCCAGCAGCCAAGGGTCTAGCGGGGGGCAAGAGACCCAGTACTTC,TRBJ2-5,16,.,TRBD2,TRBV4-3
CASSLGSAYYEQYF,TGTGCCAGCAGCTTAGGGTCAGCTTACTACGAGCAGTACTTC,TRBJ2-7,14,few,.,TRBV7-9
CAWSVTQGGSPLHF,TGTGCCTGGAGTGTAACCCAGGGTGGTTCACCCCTCCACTTT,TRBJ1-6,14,.,.,TRBV30
CASSPFDRAKETQYF,TGTGCCAGCAGCCCATTCGACAGGGCTAAAGAGACCCAGTACTTC,TRBJ2-5,15,few,TRBD1,TRBV7-9
CASSPTSTSAHNEQFF,TGTGCCAGCAGCCCGACCTCGACTAGCGCCCACAATGAGCAGTTCTTC,TRBJ2-1,16,few,TRBD2,TRBV14
CASSAFAVPTYEQYF,TGTGCCAGCAGCGCCTTTGCAGTTCCCACCTACGAGCAGTACTTC,TRBJ2-7,15,.,.,TRBV13
CASSQGSRSSTEAFF,TGTGCCAGCAGCCAGGGAAGCCGGTCCTCCACTGAAGCTTTCTTT,TRBJ1-1,15,.,.,TRBV9
CASSTTPPDTQYF,TGTGCCAGCAGCACTACCCCCCCAGATACGCAGTATTTT,TRBJ2-3,13,once,.,TRBV27
CASRPRTGKSDEQYF,TGTGCCAGCAGACCGAGGACAGGGAAGTCGGACGAGCAGTACTTC,TRBJ2-7,15,.,TRBD1,TRBV27
CASSLLGGADTQYF,TGTGCCAGCAGTTTATTAGGGGGCGCGGATACGCAGTATTTT,TRBJ2-3,14,once,TRBD1,TRBV27
CASSEGGPSSYEQYF,TGTGCCAGCAGTGAAGGGGGACCTAGCTCCTACGAGCAGTACTTC,TRBJ2-7,15,.,.,TRBV6-1
CASSWWGGETQYF,TGTGCCAGCAGCTGGTGGGGAGGAGAGACCCAGTACTTC,TRBJ2-5,13,.,.,TRBV7-3
CAWSPQGIGETQYF,TGTGCCTGGAGTCCACAGGGGATTGGAGAGACCCAGTACTTC,TRBJ2-5,14,.,TRBD1,TRBV30
CASNRDSTYEQYF,TGTGCCAGCAACCGGGACAGCACCTACGAGCAGTACTTC,TRBJ2-7,13,.,TRBD1,TRBV2
CAISDPSTPYNEQFF,TGTGCCATCAGTGACCCCTCGACCCCGTACAATGAGCAGTTCTTC,TRBJ2-1,15,few,.,TRBV10-3
CASSFQGEETQYF,TGTGCCAGCAGCTTTCAGGGTGAGGAGACCCAGTACTTC,TRBJ2-5,13,.,.,TRBV7-9
CASSDSGTGENYGYTF,TGTGCCAGCAGCGACTCCGGGACAGGGGAGAACTATGGCTACACCTTC,TRBJ1-2,16,.,TRBD1,TRBV9
CASSLEGEGEQFF,TGCGCCAGCAGCTTGGAGGGGGAGGGTGAGCAGTTCTTC,TRBJ2-1,13,.,.,TRBV5-1